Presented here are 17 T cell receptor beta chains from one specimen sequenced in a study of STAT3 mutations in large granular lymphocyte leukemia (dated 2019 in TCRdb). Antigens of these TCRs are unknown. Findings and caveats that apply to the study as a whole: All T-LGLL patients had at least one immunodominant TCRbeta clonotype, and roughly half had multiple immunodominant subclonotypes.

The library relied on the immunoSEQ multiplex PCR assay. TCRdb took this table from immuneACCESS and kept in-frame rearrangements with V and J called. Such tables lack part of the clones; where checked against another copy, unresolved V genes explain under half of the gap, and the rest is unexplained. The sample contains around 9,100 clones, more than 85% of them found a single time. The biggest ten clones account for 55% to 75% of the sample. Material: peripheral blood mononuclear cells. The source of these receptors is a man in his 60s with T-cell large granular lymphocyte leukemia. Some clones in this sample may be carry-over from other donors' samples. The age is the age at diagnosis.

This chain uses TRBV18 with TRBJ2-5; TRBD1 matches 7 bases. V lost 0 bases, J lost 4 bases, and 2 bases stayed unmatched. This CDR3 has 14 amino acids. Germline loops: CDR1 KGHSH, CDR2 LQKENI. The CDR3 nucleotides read TGTGCCAGCTCACCACCGGACAGGCGAGAGACCCAGTACTTC. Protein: CASSPPDRRETQYF.

The CDR3 reads CASSRRALHF. Written as DNA, the CDR3 is TGTGCCAGCAGTCGCCGGGCCCTCCACTTT. The rearrangement joins TRBV27 to TRBJ1-6; D is unresolved. Germline-derived CDR1 and CDR2 are MNHEY and SMNVEV (reference sequence). V was shortened by 5 bases and J by 14 bases, with 7 bases between the two germline ends. The length of the CDR3 is 10 residues.

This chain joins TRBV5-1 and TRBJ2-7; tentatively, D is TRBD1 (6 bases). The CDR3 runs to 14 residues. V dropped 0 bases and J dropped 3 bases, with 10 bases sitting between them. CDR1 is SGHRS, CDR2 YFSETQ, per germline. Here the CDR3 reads CASSLEGTHYEQYF. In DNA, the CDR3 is TGCGCCAGCAGCTTGGAGGGGACACACTACGAGCAGTACTTC.

CDR3 in DNA: TGTGCCAGCAGCCCCATAGCGGGAGGGCCCTACGAGCAGTACTTC. Translation gives CASSPIAGGPYEQYF. This chain links TRBV7-2 with TRBJ2-7; 11 bases line up with TRBD2. CDR3 length: 15 residues. Germline V gene data show CDR1 as SGHTA and CDR2 as FQGNSA. Losses at the gene ends were 5 bases for V and 2 bases for J; bases not matched to a gene: 5.

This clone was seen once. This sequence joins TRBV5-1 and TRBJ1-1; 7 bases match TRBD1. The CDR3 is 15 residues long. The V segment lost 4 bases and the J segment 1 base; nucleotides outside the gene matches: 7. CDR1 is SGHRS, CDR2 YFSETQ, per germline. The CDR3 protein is CASSARGVQNTEAFF. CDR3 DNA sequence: TGCGCCAGCAGCGCCAGGGGGGTTCAGAACACTGAAGCTTTCTTT.

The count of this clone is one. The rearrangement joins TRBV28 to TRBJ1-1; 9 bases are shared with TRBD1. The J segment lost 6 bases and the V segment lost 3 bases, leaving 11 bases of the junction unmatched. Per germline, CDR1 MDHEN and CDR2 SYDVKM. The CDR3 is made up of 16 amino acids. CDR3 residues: CASSFWTGVGGAEAFF. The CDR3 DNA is TGTGCCAGCAGTTTTTGGACAGGGGTGGGGGGCGCTGAAGCTTTCTTT.

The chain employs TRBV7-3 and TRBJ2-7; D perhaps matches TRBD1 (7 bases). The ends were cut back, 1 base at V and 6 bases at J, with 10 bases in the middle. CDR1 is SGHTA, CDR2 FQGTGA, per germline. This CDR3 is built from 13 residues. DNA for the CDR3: TGTGCCAGCAGCTTAAGTCAGGGGGGCGAGCAGTACTTC. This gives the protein CASSLSQGGEQYF.

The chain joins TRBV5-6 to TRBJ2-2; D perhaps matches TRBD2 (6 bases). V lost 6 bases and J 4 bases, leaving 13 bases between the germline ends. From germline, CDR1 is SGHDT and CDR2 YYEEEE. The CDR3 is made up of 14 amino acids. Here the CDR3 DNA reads TGTGCCAGCATCGGTGATAGCGGCACCGGGGAGCTGTTTTTT. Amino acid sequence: CASIGDSGTGELFF. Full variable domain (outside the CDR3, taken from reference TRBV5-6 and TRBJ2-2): DAGVTQSPTHLIKTRGQQVTLRCSPKSGHDTVSWYQQALGQGPQFIFQYYEEEERQRGNFPDRFSGHQFPNYSSELNVNALLLGDSALYLCASIGDSGTGELFFGEGSRLTVL.

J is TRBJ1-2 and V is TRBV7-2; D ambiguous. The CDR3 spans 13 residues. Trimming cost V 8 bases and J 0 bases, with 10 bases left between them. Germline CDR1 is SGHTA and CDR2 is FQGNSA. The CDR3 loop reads CASRHGTNYGYTF. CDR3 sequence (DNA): TGTGCCAGCCGGCACGGAACTAACTATGGCTACACCTTC. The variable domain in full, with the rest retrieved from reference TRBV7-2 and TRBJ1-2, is GAGVSQSPSNKVTEKGKDVELRCDPISGHTALYWYRQSLGQGLEFLIYFQGNSAPDKSGLPSDRFSAERTGGSVSTLTIQRTQQEDSAVYLCASRHGTNYGYTFGSGTRLTVV.

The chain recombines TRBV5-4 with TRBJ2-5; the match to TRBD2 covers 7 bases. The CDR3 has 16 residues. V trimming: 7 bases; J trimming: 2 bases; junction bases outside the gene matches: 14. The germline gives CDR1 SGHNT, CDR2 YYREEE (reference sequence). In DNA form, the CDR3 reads TGTGCCAGCCGGAACTCGAAGGGACTACATCAAGAGACCCAGTACTTC. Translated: CASRNSKGLHQETQYF.

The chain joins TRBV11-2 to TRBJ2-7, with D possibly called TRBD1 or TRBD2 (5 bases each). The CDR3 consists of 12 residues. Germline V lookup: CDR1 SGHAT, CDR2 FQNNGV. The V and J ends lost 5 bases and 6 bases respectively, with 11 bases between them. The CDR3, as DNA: TGTGCCAGCAGCCTGGGACGGGTCGAGCAGTACTTC. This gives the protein CASSLGRVEQYF. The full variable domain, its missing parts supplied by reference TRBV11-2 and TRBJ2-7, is EAGVAQSPRYKIIEKRQSVAFWCNPISGHATLYWYQQILGQGPKLLIQFQNNGVVDDSQLPKDRFSAERLKGVDSTLKIQPAKLEDSAVYLCASSLGRVEQYFGPGTRLTVT.

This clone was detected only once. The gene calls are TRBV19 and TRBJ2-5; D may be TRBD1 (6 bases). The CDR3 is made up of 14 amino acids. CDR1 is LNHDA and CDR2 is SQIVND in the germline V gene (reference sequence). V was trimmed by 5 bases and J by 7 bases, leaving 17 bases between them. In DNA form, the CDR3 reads TGTGCCAGTAGTTTGGACAGTCCAAGAGGGACCCAGTACTTC. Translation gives CASSLDSPRGTQYF.

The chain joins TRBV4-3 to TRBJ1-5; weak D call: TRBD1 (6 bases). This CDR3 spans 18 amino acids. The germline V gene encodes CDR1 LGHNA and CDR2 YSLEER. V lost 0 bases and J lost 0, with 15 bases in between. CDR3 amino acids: CASSQEWGPGSSNQPQHF. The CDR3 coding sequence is TGCGCCAGCAGCCAAGAATGGGGGCCGGGGAGTAGCAATCAGCCCCAGCATTTT.

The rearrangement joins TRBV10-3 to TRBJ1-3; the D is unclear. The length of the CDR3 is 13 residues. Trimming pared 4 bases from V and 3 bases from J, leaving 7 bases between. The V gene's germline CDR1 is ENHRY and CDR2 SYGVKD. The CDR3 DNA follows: TGTGCCATCAGTGGCCTTATTGGAAACACCATATATTTT. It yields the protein CAISGLIGNTIYF.

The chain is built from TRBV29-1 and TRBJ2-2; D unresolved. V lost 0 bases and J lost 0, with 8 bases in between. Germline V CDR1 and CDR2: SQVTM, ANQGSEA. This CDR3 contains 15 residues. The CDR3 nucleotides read TGCAGCGTTGAAGATTGGCACTCGAACACCGGGGAGCTGTTTTTT. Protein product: CSVEDWHSNTGELFF.

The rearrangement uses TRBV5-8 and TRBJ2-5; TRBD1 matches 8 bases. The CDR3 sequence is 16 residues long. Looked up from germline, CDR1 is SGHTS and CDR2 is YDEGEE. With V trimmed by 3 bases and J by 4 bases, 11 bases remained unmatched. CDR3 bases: TGTGCCAGCAGCTCGGGGGTGGACAGGGCGGGAGAGACCCAGTACTTC. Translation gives CASSSGVDRAGETQYF.

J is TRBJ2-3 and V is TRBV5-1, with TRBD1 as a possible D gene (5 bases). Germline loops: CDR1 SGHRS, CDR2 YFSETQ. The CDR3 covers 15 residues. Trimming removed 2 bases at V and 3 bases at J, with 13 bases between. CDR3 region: CASSLRGVDTDTQYF. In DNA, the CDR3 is TGCGCCAGCAGCTTAAGGGGCGTGGATACAGATACGCAGTATTTT.